This T cell receptor beta chain was found in a study of tissue T cells after allogeneic stem cell transplantation. Looking at the study overall: CD3+ T cells were flow-sorted when enough cells; otherwise DNA extracted directly.

CDR1 SEHNR and CDR2 FQNEAQ come from the germline V gene (reference sequence). V was trimmed by 7 bases and J by 2 bases, leaving 14 bases between them. The CDR3 is 14 residues long. Survey-depth TCRbeta CDR3 sequencing reported V/J genes and productive frequencies. TCRdb's table, derived via immunoSEQ multiplex PCR, lists solely in-frame clones and lacks some. The sample contains tens of thousands of clones, 85% of which appear only once. The specimen comprised blood, sampled before transplantation. The TCR comes from a woman aged 18 to 55 who later had graft-versus-host disease after an allogeneic stem cell transplant. The rearrangement links TRBV7-9 to TRBJ1-1; possible D gene TRBD1, 5 bases. The CDR3 nucleotides are TGTGCCAGCACCGAAGGGGCGGGTAACACTGAAGCTTTCTTT. Translated: CASTEGAGNTEAFF.